A single sample is the source of the 5 T cell receptor beta chains below, sequenced in a study of cytotoxic CD8 clonotypes in ibrutinib-treated CLL. The data were produced by immunoSEQ multiplex PCR, yet TCRdb's version contains in-frame clones alone and is incomplete. The repertoire holds roughly 300,000 clones, with approximately 76% as singletons. The sequencing here drew on PBMCs, taken at disease progression, from a patient treated with ibrutinib. The receptors come from a human donor with chronic lymphocytic leukemia.

V and J are TRBV5-4 and TRBJ2-1; TRBD2 matches 16 bases. The CDR3 is made up of 20 amino acids. With V trimmed by 1 base and J by 7 bases, 14 bases remained unmatched. Germline V lookup: CDR1 SGHNT, CDR2 YYREEE (reference sequence). The CDR3 DNA is TGTGCCAGCAGCTTGTTTCCGGGACTAGCGGGAGGGCAGACGAGGAATGAGCAGTTCTTC. This codes for CASSLFPGLAGGQTRNEQFF.

The V and J genes are TRBV11-3 and TRBJ1-1, with D maybe TRBD1 (6 bases). CDR1 is SGHNT, CDR2 YENEEA, per germline. Trimming pared 4 bases from V and 2 bases from J, leaving 8 bases between. The length of the CDR3 is 13 residues. The CDR3 sequence: CASSSRGNTEAFF. In DNA, the CDR3 is TGTGCCAGCAGCTCCAGGGGTAACACTGAAGCTTTCTTT.

The CDR3 sequence is CASSLAGSPGETQYF. The CDR3 DNA sequence: TGTGCCAGCAGCTTAGCGGGGTCACCAGGGGAGACCCAGTACTTC. This rearrangement joins TRBV7-6 to TRBJ2-5, with D possibly being TRBD1 (5 bases). The germline CDR1 and CDR2 sequences are SGHVS and FNYEAQ. V lost 0 bases, J lost 5 bases, and 13 bases lay in between. The CDR3 has 15 amino acids.

The V call is TRBV10-3, the J call TRBJ1-2; D is perhaps TRBD1 (6 bases). CDR1 is ENHRY and CDR2 is SYGVKD in the germline V gene. This CDR3 is 16 amino acids long. V was clipped by 4 bases and J by 4 bases, with 19 bases between them. The CDR3 region is CAISASGGATFYGYTF. CDR3 DNA: TGTGCCATCAGTGCCTCCGGGGGGGCTACGTTCTATGGCTACACCTTC.

This clone has a single count. The rearrangement uses TRBV11-1 and TRBJ1-1, with D maybe TRBD1 (6 bases). V lost 4 bases and J lost 7, with 16 bases in between. The CDR3 contains 14 residues. The germline V gene has CDR1 SGHAT and CDR2 FQDESV (reference sequence). CDR3 DNA sequence: TGTGCCAGCAGCTCCGCGTACTACAGGGATGAAGCTTTCTTT. This gives the protein CASSSAYYRDEAFF.